This T cell receptor (beta chain) was captured in a study of a mutant IDH1 vaccine in newly diagnosed glioma. Notes on this clone: Antigen: not known.

V lost 0 bases and J lost 0, with 12 bases in between. Per germline, CDR1 ENHRY and CDR2 SYGVKD. The length of the CDR3 is 17 residues. Sample time point: week 11, during vaccination. Vaccine doses each comprised 300 ug of mutant IDH1 20-mer peptide, with topical imiquimod. Only in-frame clones appear in the TCRdb table, and some are missing; sequencing was by immunoSEQ multiplex PCR. The profile covers around 120,000 clones, with 80% appearing a single time and approximately 5% taken by the ten largest. The gene calls are TRBV10-3 and TRBJ2-4; D may be TRBD1 (5 bases). The specimen comprised PBMCs, sampled from a glioma patient whose treatment included an IDH1 peptide vaccine. The source of this sequence is a man aged 35 to 55 with glioma. The CDR3, as DNA: TGTGCCATCAGTGAGTCGGGGCCCAAGACAGCCAAAAACATTCAGTACTTC. Translation gives CAISESGPKTAKNIQYF.